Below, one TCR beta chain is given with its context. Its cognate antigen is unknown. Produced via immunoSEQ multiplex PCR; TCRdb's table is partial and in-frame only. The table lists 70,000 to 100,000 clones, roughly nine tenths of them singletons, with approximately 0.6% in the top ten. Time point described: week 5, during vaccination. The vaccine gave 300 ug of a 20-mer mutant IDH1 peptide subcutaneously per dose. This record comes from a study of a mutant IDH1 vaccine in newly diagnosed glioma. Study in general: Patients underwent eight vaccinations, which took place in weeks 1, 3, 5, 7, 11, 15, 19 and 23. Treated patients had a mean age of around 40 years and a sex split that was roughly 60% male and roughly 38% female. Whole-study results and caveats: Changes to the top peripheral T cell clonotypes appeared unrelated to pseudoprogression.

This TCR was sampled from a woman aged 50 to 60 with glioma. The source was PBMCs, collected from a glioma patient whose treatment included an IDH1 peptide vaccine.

CDR3 nucleotides: TGTGCCATCAGTGAGTCGGACATTCCGGATACGCAGTATTTT. Its protein product is CAISESDIPDTQYF. The chain employs TRBV10-3 and TRBJ2-3; maybe TRBD1 (5 bases). Germline CDR1 ENHRY, CDR2 SYGVKD. Trimming cost V 0 bases and J 6 bases, with 10 bases left between them. The CDR3 is 14 residues long.